The rows below give T cell receptor beta chains drawn from one sample of a study of blood T cells in healthy people across ages. Via MiXCR, TCRdb re-called the 5' RACE reads, giving one row per CDR3 protein. The sample yields fewer than 800,000 distinct CDR3 sequences, around 48% seen once. What was sequenced was blood. The origin of the receptors is a woman aged 60-75 years in good health. The CDR3 runs from the conserved cysteine through the conserved F or W. Each record gives: D gene, J gene, clone size, V gene, CDR3 length, CDR3 DNA, CDR3 protein. A D gene is named only where the DNA matches it firmly. Rows give clone size only sometimes, using once, few, many, or a class for an expanded clone.

d_gene: -; j_gene: TRBJ1-5; abundance: once; v_gene: TRBV15; len: 14; CDR3nt: TGTGCCACCAGCAGTCCCACCGCTAATCAGCCCCAGCATTTT; CDR3aa: CATSSPTANQPQHF
d_gene: TRBD2; j_gene: TRBJ2-3; abundance: -; v_gene: TRBV4-3; len: 18; CDR3nt: TGCGCCAGCAGCTCACAAGCCCCGGGACTAGCATTCACAGATACGCAGTATTTT; CDR3aa: CASSSQAPGLAFTDTQYF
d_gene: -; j_gene: TRBJ2-1; abundance: -; v_gene: TRBV20-1; len: 15; CDR3nt: TGCAGTGCTAGAATTGTGGGACTGCCAAACAATGAGCAGTTCTTC; CDR3aa: CSARIVGLPNNEQFF
d_gene: TRBD2; j_gene: TRBJ2-1; abundance: -; v_gene: TRBV15; len: 17; CDR3nt: TGTGCCACCAGCAGAGTGGCTAGCGGGAGGGCCATAAATGAGCAGTTCTTC; CDR3aa: CATSRVASGRAINEQFF
d_gene: -; j_gene: TRBJ2-7; abundance: few; v_gene: TRBV15; len: 13; CDR3nt: TGTGCCACCAGGGCACAGGGTTTGGACGAGCAGTACTTC; CDR3aa: CATRAQGLDEQYF
d_gene: -; j_gene: TRBJ2-7; abundance: few; v_gene: TRBV6-4; len: 14; CDR3nt: TGTGCCAGCAGTGTATCGTTTGGCTCCTACGAGCAGTACTTC; CDR3aa: CASSVSFGSYEQYF
d_gene: -; j_gene: TRBJ1-1; abundance: few; v_gene: TRBV6-5; len: 15; CDR3nt: TGTGCCAGCAGTTACCGGTTTCCTCCGAACACTGAAGCTTTCTTT; CDR3aa: CASSYRFPPNTEAFF
d_gene: TRBD1; j_gene: TRBJ2-7; abundance: few; v_gene: TRBV6-5; len: 12; CDR3nt: TGTGCCAGCAGTTCCAGGGGGTGGGAGCAGTACTTC; CDR3aa: CASSSRGWEQYF
d_gene: TRBD1; j_gene: TRBJ1-2; abundance: many; v_gene: TRBV14; len: 14; CDR3nt: TGTGCCAGCAGTCCCCGGACAGGGGGCTATGGCTACACCTTC; CDR3aa: CASSPRTGGYGYTF
d_gene: TRBD1; j_gene: TRBJ2-1; abundance: -; v_gene: TRBV5-1; len: 13; CDR3nt: TGCGCCAGCAGCGGGACAGGGTTCAATGAGCAGTTCTTC; CDR3aa: CASSGTGFNEQFF
d_gene: TRBD2; j_gene: TRBJ2-7; abundance: few; v_gene: TRBV7-2; len: 15; CDR3nt: TGTGCCAGCAGCCACCGGACTAGCCACTCCTACGAGCAGTACTTC; CDR3aa: CASSHRTSHSYEQYF
d_gene: -; j_gene: TRBJ2-4; abundance: -; v_gene: TRBV27; len: 14; CDR3nt: TGTGCCAGCAGCTTGAGGCCTCAGATGGGCATTCAGTACTTC; CDR3aa: CASSLRPQMGIQYF
d_gene: -; j_gene: TRBJ2-4; abundance: few; v_gene: TRBV20-1; len: 11; CDR3nt: TGCAGTAGGGTAGCCAAAAACATTCAGTACTTC; CDR3aa: CSRVAKNIQYF
d_gene: TRBD1; j_gene: TRBJ2-4; abundance: -; v_gene: TRBV15; len: 16; CDR3nt: TGTGCCACCAGCAAAATGGGACAGGGCGGCAAAAACATTCAGTACTTC; CDR3aa: CATSKMGQGGKNIQYF
d_gene: -; j_gene: TRBJ1-1; abundance: few; v_gene: TRBV29-1; len: 11; CDR3nt: TGCAGCGTGGGGGGAGGCACTGAAGCTTTCTTT; CDR3aa: CSVGGGTEAFF
d_gene: TRBD1; j_gene: TRBJ2-5; abundance: -; v_gene: TRBV20-1; len: 14; CDR3nt: TGCAGTGCTAGGGGGACAGGGGGCTTCGAGACCCAGTACTTC; CDR3aa: CSARGTGGFETQYF
d_gene: -; j_gene: TRBJ2-7; abundance: -; v_gene: TRBV7-9; len: 15; CDR3nt: TGTGCCAGCAGCCCCGTTGTGGGAGGGGGATACGAGCAGTACTTC; CDR3aa: CASSPVVGGGYEQYF